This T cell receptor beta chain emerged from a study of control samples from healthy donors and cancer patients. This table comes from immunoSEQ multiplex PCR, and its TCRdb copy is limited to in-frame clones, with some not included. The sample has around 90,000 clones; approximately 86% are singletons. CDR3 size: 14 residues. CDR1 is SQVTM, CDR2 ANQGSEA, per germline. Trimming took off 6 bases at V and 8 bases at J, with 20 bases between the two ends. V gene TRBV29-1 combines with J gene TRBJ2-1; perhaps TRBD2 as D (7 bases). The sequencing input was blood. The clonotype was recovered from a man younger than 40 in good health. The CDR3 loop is CSVGGGGAFYEQFF. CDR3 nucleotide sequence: TGCAGCGTCGGTGGTGGGGGGGCTTTTTATGAGCAGTTCTTC.